The 8 T cell receptor beta chains reported below all come from one sample, sequenced in a study of identical twins. TCRdb re-analysed the 5' RACE reads in MiXCR, keeping a single row per CDR3 protein. Of over 250,000 distinct CDR3 sequences in the sample, more than 8% are singletons; the top ten hold roughly 6.8%. These data are also associated with another study on yellow fever vaccine responses in identical twins.

The sample consisted of CD8+ T cells sorted from blood. The receptors shown here come from a woman under 30 in good health.

The genes are TRBV12-3 or TRBV12-4 and TRBJ2-2, with a weak D call TRBD1 (5 bases). V lost 6 bases, J lost 4 bases, and 24 bases lay in between. The length of the CDR3 is 18 residues. The CDR3 reads CASRIGVRVRVPTGELFF. As DNA, the CDR3 is TGTGCCAGCAGAATAGGGGTTAGGGTCAGGGTGCCCACCGGGGAGCTGTTTTTT.

This clonotype has a count of ten or more. This chain links TRBV7-2 with TRBJ2-2, with TRBD1 identical over 9 bases. CDR1 is SGHTA, CDR2 FQGNSA, per germline. The J segment lost 7 bases and the V segment lost 2 bases, leaving 8 bases of the junction unmatched. The CDR3 runs to 16 residues. CDR3 sequence reads: CASSLPPGQGGGELFF. DNA for the CDR3: TGTGCCAGCAGCTTACCCCCGGGACAGGGTGGCGGGGAGCTGTTTTTT.

This clonotype showed up many times. This chain uses TRBV25-1 with TRBJ2-1; D possibly corresponds to TRBD2 (5 bases). Per germline, CDR1 MGHDK and CDR2 SYGVNS. Deletions cut 5 bases from V and 5 bases from J, with 7 bases between. This CDR3 is built from 12 residues. The CDR3 sequence: CASSPGDNEQFF. CDR3 coding DNA: TGTGCCAGCAGTCCCGGGGACAATGAGCAGTTCTTC.

Points on this clonotype: A much larger clone lies one base from this, so it may be a read error. This chain uses TRBV7-2 with TRBJ2-3; TRBD2 matches at 9 bases. Per the germline V gene, CDR1 is SGHTA and CDR2 is FQGNSA. With 10 bases clipped from V and 4 bases from J, the junction kept 18 bases outside the gene matches. The CDR3 has 17 residues. The CDR3 reads CAISPWLSGGSSDTQYF. Here the CDR3 DNA reads TGTGCCATCAGTCCCTGGCTAAGCGGGGGGTCGTCAGATACGCAGTATTTT.

In its sample, this clonotype was seen many times. V gene TRBV12-3 or TRBV12-4 combines with J gene TRBJ2-7; TRBD2 is a possible D gene (6 bases). CDR3 size: 16 residues. V lost 3 bases to trimming and J lost 3 bases, with 18 bases between them. In DNA, the CDR3 is TGTGCCAGCAGTTTCTCCCTCGGGGGAAGCGGCTACGAGCAGTACTTC. Amino acid sequence: CASSFSLGGSGYEQYF.

This clonotype was detected only a few times. V usage is TRBV5-1 and J usage is TRBJ2-3, with 8 bases fitting TRBD1. This CDR3 comprises 17 residues. Germline CDR1 is SGHRS and CDR2 is YFSETQ. V was clipped by 1 base and J by 2 bases; unmatched bases: 9. CDR3 sequence reads: CASSLQAGGYNTDTQYF. The DNA of the CDR3 is TGCGCCAGCAGCTTGCAGGCAGGGGGCTACAACACAGATACGCAGTATTTT.

This clonotype has more than one count but fewer than ten. This chain joins TRBV10-3 and TRBJ2-7; 8 bases are a match to TRBD1. The CDR3 extends over 16 amino acids. The V segment lost 0 bases and the J segment 5 bases; nucleotides outside the gene matches: 9. Germline V CDR1 and CDR2: ENHRY, SYGVKD. CDR3 DNA: TGTGCCATCAGTGAGTCAAGTACAGGGGGGTCCAACGAGCAGTACTTC. Its protein product is CAISESSTGGSNEQYF.

The chain recombines TRBV21-1 with TRBJ2-5. TRBV21-1 counts as a pseudogene. This CDR3 region has 18 residues. Written as DNA, the CDR3 is TGTGCCAGCAGCAAAAGTCAGGTCGAGGTGCATTGGCCAGGTACCCAGTACTTC. Translated: CASSKSQVEVHWPGTQYF.